The entry below describes one T cell receptor beta chain. Its antigen is currently unknown. Germline V gives CDR1 SGHRS, CDR2 YFSETQ. This CDR3 has 20 amino acids. The V end was cut by 2 bases, the J end by 1 base, with 27 bases between. These data come from a study of OX40 agonist ivuxolimab in advanced cancers. Generated by immunoSEQ multiplex PCR, the TCRdb table keeps only in-frame clones and is missing some. The sample has under 85,000 clones, about 91% seen once. Notes on the study in general: Compared with CD4+, CD8+ T cells on average had more expanded clones.

Any history of autoimmune disease or systemic immunosuppression disqualified patients. The chain joins TRBV5-1 to TRBJ1-1; D is undetermined. Sequencing used CD4+ or CD8+ T cells sorted from blood, obtained in a trial of the OX40 agonist ivuxolimab. The TCR sequence derives from an adult with an advanced solid tumor such as melanoma, head and neck, liver or kidney cancer. The CDR3 sequence: CASSFSGSERGWRANTEAFF. CDR3 coding DNA: TGCGCCAGCAGCTTCTCTGGCTCTGAAAGAGGCTGGCGCGCGAACACTGAAGCTTTCTTT.